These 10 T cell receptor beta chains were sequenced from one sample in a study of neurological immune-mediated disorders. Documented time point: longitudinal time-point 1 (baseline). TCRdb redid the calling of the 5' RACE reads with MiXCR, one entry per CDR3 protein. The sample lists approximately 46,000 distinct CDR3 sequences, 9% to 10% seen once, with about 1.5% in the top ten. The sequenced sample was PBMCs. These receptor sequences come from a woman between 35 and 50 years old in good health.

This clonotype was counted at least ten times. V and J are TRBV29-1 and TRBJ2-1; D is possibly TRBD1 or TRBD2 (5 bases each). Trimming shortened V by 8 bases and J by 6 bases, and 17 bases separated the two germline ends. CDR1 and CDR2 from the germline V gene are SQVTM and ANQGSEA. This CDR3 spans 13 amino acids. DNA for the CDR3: TGCAGCTTTCATCGGGACCTCTTCAATGAGCAGTTCTTC. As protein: CSFHRDLFNEQFF.

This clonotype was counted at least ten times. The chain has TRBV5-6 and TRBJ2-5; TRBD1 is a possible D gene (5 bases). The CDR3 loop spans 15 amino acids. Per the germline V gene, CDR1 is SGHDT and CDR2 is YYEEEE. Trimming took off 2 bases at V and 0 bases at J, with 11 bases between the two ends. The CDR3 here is CASSFLRGNQETQYF. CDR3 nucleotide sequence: TGTGCCAGCAGCTTCCTTAGGGGAAACCAAGAGACCCAGTACTTC.

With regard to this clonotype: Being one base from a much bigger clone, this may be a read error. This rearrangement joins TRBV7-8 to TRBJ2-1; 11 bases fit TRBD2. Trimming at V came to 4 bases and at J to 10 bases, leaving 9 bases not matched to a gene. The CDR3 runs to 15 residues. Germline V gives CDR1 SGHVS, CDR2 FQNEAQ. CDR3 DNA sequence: TGTGCCAGCAGCTACGCTAGCGGGAGGAACGGGGAGCAGTTCTTC. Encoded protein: CASSYASGRNGEQFF.

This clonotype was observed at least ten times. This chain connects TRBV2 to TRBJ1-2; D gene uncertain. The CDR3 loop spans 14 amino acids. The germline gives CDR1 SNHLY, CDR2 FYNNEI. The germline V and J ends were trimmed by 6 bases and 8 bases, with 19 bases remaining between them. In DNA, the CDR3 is TGTGCCAGCAGCCCCGTTGGGTCGGCTGGGGGCTACACCTTC. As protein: CASSPVGSAGGYTF. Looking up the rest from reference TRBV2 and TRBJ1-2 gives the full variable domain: EPEVTQTPSHQVTQMGQEVILRCVPISNHLYFYWYRQILGQKVEFLVSFYNNEISEKSEIFDDQFSVERPDGSNFTLKIRSTKLEDSAMYFCASSPVGSAGGYTFGSGTRLTVV.

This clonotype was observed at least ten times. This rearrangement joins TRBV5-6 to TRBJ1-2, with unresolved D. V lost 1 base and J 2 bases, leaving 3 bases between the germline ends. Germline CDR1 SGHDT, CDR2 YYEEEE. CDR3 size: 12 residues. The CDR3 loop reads CASSLPNYGYTF. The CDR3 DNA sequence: TGTGCCAGCAGCTTGCCCAACTATGGCTACACCTTC.

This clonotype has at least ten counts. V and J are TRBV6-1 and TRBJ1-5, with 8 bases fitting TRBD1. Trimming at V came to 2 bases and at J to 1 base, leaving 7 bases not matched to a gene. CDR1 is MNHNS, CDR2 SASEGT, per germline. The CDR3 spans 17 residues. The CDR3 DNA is TGTGCCAGCAGTGAATCTGGCAGGGGGCTAAGCAATCAGCCCCAGCATTTT. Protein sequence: CASSESGRGLSNQPQHF.

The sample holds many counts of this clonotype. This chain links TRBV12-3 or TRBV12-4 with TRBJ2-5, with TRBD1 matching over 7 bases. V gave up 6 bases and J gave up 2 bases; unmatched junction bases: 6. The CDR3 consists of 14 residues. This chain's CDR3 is CASRIGQEQETQYF. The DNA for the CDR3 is TGTGCCAGCAGAATAGGACAGGAGCAAGAGACCCAGTACTTC.

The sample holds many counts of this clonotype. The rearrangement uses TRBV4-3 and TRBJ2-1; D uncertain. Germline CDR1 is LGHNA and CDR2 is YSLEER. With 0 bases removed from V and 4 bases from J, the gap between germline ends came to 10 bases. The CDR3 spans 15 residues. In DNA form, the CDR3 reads TGCGCCAGCAGCCAAGATAGAGCGCCATACAATGAGCAGTTCTTC. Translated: CASSQDRAPYNEQFF.

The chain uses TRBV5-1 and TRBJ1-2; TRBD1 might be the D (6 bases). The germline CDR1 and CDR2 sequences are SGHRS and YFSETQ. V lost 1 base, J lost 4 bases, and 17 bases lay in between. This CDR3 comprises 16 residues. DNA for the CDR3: TGCGCCAGCAGCTTGAGTACCGGGGGCCCTTTCTATGGCTACACCTTC. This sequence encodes CASSLSTGGPFYGYTF. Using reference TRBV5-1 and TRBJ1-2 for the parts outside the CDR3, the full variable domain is KAGVTQTPRYLIKTRGQQVTLSCSPISGHRSVSWYQQTPGQGLQFLFEYFSETQRNKGNFPGRFSGRQFSNSRSEMNVSTLELGDSALYLCASSLSTGGPFYGYTFGSGTRLTVV.

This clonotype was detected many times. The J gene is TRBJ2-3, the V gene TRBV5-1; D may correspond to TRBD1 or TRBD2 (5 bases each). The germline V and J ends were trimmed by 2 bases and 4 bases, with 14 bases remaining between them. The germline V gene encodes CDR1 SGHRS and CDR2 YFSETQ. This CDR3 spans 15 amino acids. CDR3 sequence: CASSLAVGVPDTQYF. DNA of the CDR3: TGCGCCAGCAGCTTAGCGGTGGGGGTCCCAGATACGCAGTATTTT. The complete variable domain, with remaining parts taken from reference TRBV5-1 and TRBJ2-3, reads KAGVTQTPRYLIKTRGQQVTLSCSPISGHRSVSWYQQTPGQGLQFLFEYFSETQRNKGNFPGRFSGRQFSNSRSEMNVSTLELGDSALYLCASSLAVGVPDTQYFGPGTRLTVL.